This T cell receptor beta chain was found in a study of blood T cell repertoires in COVID-19. Across the study: Samples representing acute and convalescent COVID-19 were sourced from the United States, Italy and Spain. PBMCs, B-cell-depleted T cells, or T cells provided the cDNA or gDNA that made up the material.

The authors' processing: Reference gene primers were amplified, and this amplification served to estimate nucleated cell counts. Measured with immunoSEQ multiplex PCR; TCRdb has only the in-frame clones, and not every one. From that table come the V and J calls and clone size; the DNA was used to work out D and trimming. Of over 200,000 clones in the sample, over 75% are singletons; the top ten hold around 8.8%. The study assigned cohorts using participant-reported clinical history. CDR3 size: 13 residues. Trimming removed 6 bases at V and 5 bases at J, with 13 bases between. Germline CDR1 reads MNHEY; CDR2 reads SVGAGI.

This TCR derives from a man aged 35-49 years who had recovered from COVID-19. The sequenced material came from PBMCs or T cells enriched from blood (not recorded which). The V gene is TRBV6-5, the J gene TRBJ1-1; the D is unclear. CDR3: CASSPRPGTEAFF. The CDR3 DNA reads as TGTGCCAGCAGCCCACGTCCGGGAACTGAAGCTTTCTTT.